A selection of T cell receptor beta chains follows, all from one sample in a study of blood T cells in healthy people across ages. TCRdb fed the 5' RACE reads into MiXCR, producing one record per CDR3 protein. The repertoire includes 1.5 million to 2 million distinct CDR3 sequences, just under 50% of them detected once, and less than 2.5% sits in the top ten. Specimen: blood. Receptors were obtained from a woman aged 40 to 50 in good health. The CDR3 runs from the conserved cysteine through the conserved F or W.

15	TRBJ2-7	TRBV27	CASSLSTGATYEQYF
12	TRBJ2-1	TRBV13	CASSAGTSKQFF
14	TRBJ2-5	TRBV4-2	CASSQDTEGYEQYF
18	TRBJ1-5	TRBV7-2	CASSRAGQGLMSYQPQHF
14	TRBJ2-3	TRBV6-5	CASRRGLAIDTQYF
15	TRBJ1-4	TRBV20-1	CSARSKRASNEKLFF
15	TRBJ2-6	TRBV4-1	CASSQGDRALDVLTF
14	.	TRBV10-1	CASSGGLISSEQYF
15	TRBJ2-1	TRBV7-9	CASSLLSGPYNEQFF
13	TRBJ2-5	TRBV14	CASSSPAGREQYF
14	TRBJ1-4	TRBV27	CASSFSTAAEKLFF
13	TRBJ2-1	TRBV5-6	CASRPELYNEQFF
18	TRBJ2-5	TRBV3-1	CASSTRTSGTRIQETQYF
13	TRBJ2-1	TRBV4-1	CASSHDRDNEQFF
13	TRBJ1-4	TRBV20-1	CSARGVLNEKLFF
15	TRBJ2-1	TRBV6-2/TRBV6-3	CASSSFPSGGGEQFF
13	TRBJ2-7	TRBV20-1	CSASPGPAYEQYF
16	TRBJ2-7	TRBV7-2	CASSFRNRGLGHEQYF
15	TRBJ2-2	TRBV6-4	CASSRQASNTGELFF
15	TRBJ2-3	TRBV6-5	CASSYTRTGRDTQYF
14	TRBJ1-4	TRBV7-9	CASSLTGPNEKLFF
15	TRBJ2-7	TRBV20-1	CSAQGTGGPSYEQYF
15	TRBJ2-1	TRBV10-1	CASSESGGLGNEQFF
18	TRBJ2-7	TRBV28	CASRHHLQTGTGVMGQYF
13	TRBJ2-1	TRBV27	CASSDATRDEQFF
15	TRBJ2-1	TRBV4-2	CASSYLGQGVNEQFF
17	TRBJ2-7	TRBV6-6	CASSLPGGTGRTYEQYF
17	TRBJ2-7	TRBV27	CATQTSGNHIGIYEQYF
13	TRBJ2-5	TRBV15	CATSREGQGEQYF
14	TRBJ1-6	TRBV2	CASSVGQGRSPLHF
12	TRBJ1-1	TRBV6-6	CASSYSGGAAFF
15	TRBJ2-7	TRBV10-2	CASSPTSGGAVEQYF
13	TRBJ1-1	TRBV12-3/TRBV12-4	CASSRQGATEAFF
17	TRBJ1-5	TRBV4-1	CASSQDPLWQGNQPQHF
16	TRBJ2-3	TRBV3-1	CASSPGLARGTDTQYF
22	TRBJ2-6	TRBV10-2	CVTLTASEKGAILYSGANVLTF
16	TRBJ2-3	TRBV18	CASSPSHLKGTDTQYF
13	TRBJ1-1	TRBV20-1	CSARRGGGTEAFF
12	TRBJ1-4	TRBV11-2	CASSLQYEKLFF
13	TRBJ1-2	TRBV20-1	CSARGGWDYGYTF
15	TRBJ2-1	TRBV9	CASRGPENPYNEQFF
17	TRBJ2-1	TRBV6-5	CASSFTSGTAFYNEQFF
20	.	TRBV10-2	CASSDSAITSGGPHKGEQYF
17	TRBJ2-1	TRBV6-6	CASSYALAGGPYNEQFF
13	TRBJ2-4	TRBV24-1	CATSPSSENIQYF
15	TRBJ2-1	TRBV7-2	CASSLSPNRANEQFF
16	TRBJ2-4	TRBV27	CASSSRQGASKNIQYF
17	TRBJ1-2	TRBV18	CASSKAPGHEKEDGYTF